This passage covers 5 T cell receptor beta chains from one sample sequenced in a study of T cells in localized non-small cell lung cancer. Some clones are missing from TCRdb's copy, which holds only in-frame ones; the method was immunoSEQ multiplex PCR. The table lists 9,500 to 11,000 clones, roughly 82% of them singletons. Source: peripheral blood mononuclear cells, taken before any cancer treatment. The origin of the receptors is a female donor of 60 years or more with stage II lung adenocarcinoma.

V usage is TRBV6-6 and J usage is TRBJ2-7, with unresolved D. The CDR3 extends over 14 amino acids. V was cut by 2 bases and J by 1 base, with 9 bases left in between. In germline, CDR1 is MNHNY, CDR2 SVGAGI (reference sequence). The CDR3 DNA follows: TGTGCCAGCAGTTACACCCCGAGTTCCTACGAGCAGTACTTC. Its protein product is CASSYTPSSYEQYF.

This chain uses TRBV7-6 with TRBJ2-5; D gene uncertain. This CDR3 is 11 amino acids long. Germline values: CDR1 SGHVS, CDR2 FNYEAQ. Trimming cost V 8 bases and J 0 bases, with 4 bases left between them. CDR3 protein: CASGYQETQYF. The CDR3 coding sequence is TGTGCCAGCGGATACCAAGAGACCCAGTACTTC.

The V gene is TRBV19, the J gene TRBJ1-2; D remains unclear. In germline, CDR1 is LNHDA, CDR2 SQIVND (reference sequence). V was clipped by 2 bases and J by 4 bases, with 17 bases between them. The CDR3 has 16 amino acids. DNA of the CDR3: TGTGCCAGTAGTATAAGGACCGGGGTCGCTTTCTATGGCTACACCTTC. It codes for CASSIRTGVAFYGYTF.

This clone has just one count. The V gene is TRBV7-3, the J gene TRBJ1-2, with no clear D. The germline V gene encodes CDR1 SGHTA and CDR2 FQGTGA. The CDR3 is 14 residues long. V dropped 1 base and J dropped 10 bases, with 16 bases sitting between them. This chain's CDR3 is CASSLNPSPPDYTF. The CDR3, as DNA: TGTGCCAGCAGCTTAAACCCCTCCCCACCGGACTACACCTTC.

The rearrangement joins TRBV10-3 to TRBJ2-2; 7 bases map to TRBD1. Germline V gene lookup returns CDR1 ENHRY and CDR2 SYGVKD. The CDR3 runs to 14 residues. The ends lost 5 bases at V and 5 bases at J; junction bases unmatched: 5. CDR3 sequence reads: CAISPWTGTGELFF. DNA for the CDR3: TGTGCCATCAGTCCATGGACAGGTACCGGGGAGCTGTTTTTT.